The following is a T cell receptor beta chain sequence with its context. Method: immunoSEQ multiplex PCR; TCRdb's copy keeps in-frame clones and lacks some. The repertoire holds about 280,000 clones, with 80% to 90% as singletons. The source of the sample is a study of blood T cell repertoires in COVID-19. Study-wide context: Specimens from acute and convalescent COVID-19 originated in the United States, Italy and Spain.

The CDR3 totals 13 residues. Per germline, CDR1 MNHEY and CDR2 SMNVEV (reference sequence). Trimming removed 3 bases from V and 7 bases from J, with 12 bases in between. V is TRBV27 and J is TRBJ1-1, with a possible D match to TRBD1 (5 bases). The sequence came from a woman in her seventies with COVID-19, enrolled during active disease. Source material: peripheral blood. The CDR3 sequence: CASSFRLGGEAFF. In DNA, the CDR3 is TGTGCCAGCAGTTTTAGGCTCGGGGGTGAAGCTTTCTTT.